This TCR beta chain appears in the sequencing data of a study of cytomegalovirus exposure and HLA in healthy donors. About the study: In a previous analysis, 110 million or so unique TCR beta sequences were found from some 200 million T cells. When 398 donors were genotyped, about 80% of them were found to fall in the Caucasian-associated ancestry cluster.

There are 16 residues in the CDR3. CDR1 is KGHSH, CDR2 LQKENI, per germline. V lost 3 bases and J lost 4, with 18 bases in between. Primers for the PCR totalled 60 Vbeta and 13 Jbeta. Profiling relied on immunoSEQ multiplex PCR, and the TCRdb table lists in-frame clones only, not all of them. The table shows about 180,000 clones, with 80% occurring only once. The chain links TRBV18 to TRBJ1-2, with a weak D call TRBD1 (6 bases). The sequenced sample was PBMCs. The sequence was collected from a woman between 45 and 65 years old in good health and CMV-seropositive. The CDR3 sequence is CASSPGGGLSGYGYTF. CDR3 bases: TGTGCCAGCTCACCGGGCGGGGGCTTATCGGGCTATGGCTACACCTTC. The full variable domain, in which reference TRBV18 and TRBJ1-2 provide the parts outside the CDR3, is NAGVMQNPRHLVRRRGQEARLRCSPMKGHSHVYWYRQLPEEGLKFMVYLQKENIIDESGMPKERFSAEFPKEGPSILRIQQVVRGDSAAYFCASSPGGGLSGYGYTFGSGTRLTVV.